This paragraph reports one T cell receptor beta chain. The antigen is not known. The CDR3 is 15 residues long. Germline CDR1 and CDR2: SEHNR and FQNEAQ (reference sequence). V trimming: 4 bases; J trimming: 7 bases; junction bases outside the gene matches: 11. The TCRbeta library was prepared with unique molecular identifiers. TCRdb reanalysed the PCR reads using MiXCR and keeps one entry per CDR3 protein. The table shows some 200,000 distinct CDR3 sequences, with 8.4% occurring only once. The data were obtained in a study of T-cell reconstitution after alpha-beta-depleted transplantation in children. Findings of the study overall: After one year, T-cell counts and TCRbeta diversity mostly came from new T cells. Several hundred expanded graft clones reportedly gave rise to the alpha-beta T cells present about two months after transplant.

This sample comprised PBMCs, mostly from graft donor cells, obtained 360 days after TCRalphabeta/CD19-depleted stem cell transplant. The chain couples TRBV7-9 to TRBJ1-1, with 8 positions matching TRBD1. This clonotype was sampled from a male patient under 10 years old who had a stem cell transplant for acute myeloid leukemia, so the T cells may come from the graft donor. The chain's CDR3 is CASSYSDRGASEAFF. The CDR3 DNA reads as TGTGCCAGCAGCTACTCCGACAGGGGAGCGAGTGAAGCTTTCTTT. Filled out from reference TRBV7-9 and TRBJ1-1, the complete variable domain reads DTGVSQNPRHKITKRGQNVTFRCDPISEHNRLYWYRQTLGQGPEFLTYFQNEAQLEKSRLLSDRFSAERPKGSFSTLEIQRTEQGDSAMYLCASSYSDRGASEAFFGQGTRLTVV.